A single sample gave rise to the 2 T cell receptor beta chains below, sequenced in a study of blood T cell repertoires in COVID-19. Sequencing used immunoSEQ multiplex PCR; TCRdb keeps in-frame clones, though not all of them. The top ten hold approximately 0.9% of the sample, which has around 470,000 clones, roughly 89% seen once. Specimen: peripheral blood. The receptors come from a man in his late teens or twenties with COVID-19, enrolled during active disease.

The genes are TRBV2 and TRBJ1-2, with 9 bases lining up with TRBD1. V was clipped by 10 bases and J by 5 bases; unmatched bases: 17. Germline V gene data show CDR1 as SNHLY and CDR2 as FYNNEI. There are 16 residues in the CDR3. The CDR3: CAILRLGDRERYGYTF. The CDR3 DNA reads TGTGCCATCCTCAGGTTAGGGGACAGGGAGCGTTATGGCTACACCTTC.

The chain employs TRBV5-5 and TRBJ2-7, with D maybe TRBD1 (6 bases). This CDR3 is 15 amino acids long. The germline gives CDR1 SGHKS, CDR2 YYEKEE (reference sequence). V was trimmed by 4 bases and J by 1 base, leaving 15 bases between them. The CDR3: CASSRMRQGSYEQYF. In DNA form, the CDR3 reads TGTGCCAGCAGCAGGATGAGGCAGGGGTCCTACGAGCAGTACTTC.